This TCR beta chain was retrieved from a study of OX40 agonist ivuxolimab in advanced cancers. Overall study findings and caveats: CD4+ T cells averaged fewer expanded clones than CD8+ T cells. At 0.1 to 3.0 mg/kg and by week 6, CD4+ and CD8+ T cells in the blood had expanded clonally. Some of the nonresponding patients also showed low levels of normalized T-cell clonal expansion. Among the lowest peripheral clonal expansion occurred in 0.1-3.0 mg/kg partial responders.

The CDR3 consists of 15 residues. Germline V gives CDR1 MNHNS, CDR2 SASEGT. V was pared by 2 bases and J by 2 bases, with 12 bases between. About this clone itself: What it recognizes is unknown.

This table comes from immunoSEQ multiplex PCR, and its TCRdb copy is limited to in-frame clones, with some not included. The sample consists of 66,000 or so clones, 60% to 80% of them appearing once. The sample here was CD4+ or CD8+ T cells sorted from blood, taken in a trial of the OX40 agonist ivuxolimab. V and J are TRBV6-1 and TRBJ2-5; D not resolved. The TCR sequence derives from an adult with an advanced solid tumor such as melanoma, head and neck, liver or kidney cancer. The CDR3 protein is CASSETTTIQETQYF. In nucleotides, the CDR3 is TGTGCCAGCAGTGAAACTACCACGATTCAAGAGACCCAGTACTTC.